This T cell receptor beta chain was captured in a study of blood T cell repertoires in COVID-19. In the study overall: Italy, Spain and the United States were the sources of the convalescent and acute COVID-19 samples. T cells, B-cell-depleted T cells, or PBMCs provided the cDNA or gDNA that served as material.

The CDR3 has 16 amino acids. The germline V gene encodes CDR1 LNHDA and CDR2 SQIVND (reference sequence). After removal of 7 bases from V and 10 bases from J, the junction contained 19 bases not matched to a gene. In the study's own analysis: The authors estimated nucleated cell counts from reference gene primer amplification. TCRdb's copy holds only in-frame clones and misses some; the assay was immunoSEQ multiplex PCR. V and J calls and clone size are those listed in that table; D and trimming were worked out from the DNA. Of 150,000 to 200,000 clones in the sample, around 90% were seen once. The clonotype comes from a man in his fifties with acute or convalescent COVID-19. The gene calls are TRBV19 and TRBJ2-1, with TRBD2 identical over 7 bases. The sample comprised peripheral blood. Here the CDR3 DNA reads TGTGCCAGTAAAATGTGGGAGGGCCCAGGTGCCCGCGAGCAGTTCTTC. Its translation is CASKMWEGPGAREQFF. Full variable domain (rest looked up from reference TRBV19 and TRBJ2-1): DGGITQSPKYLFRKEGQNVTLSCEQNLNHDAMYWYRQDPGQGLRLIYYSQIVNDFQKGDIAEGYSVSREKKESFPLTVTSAQKNPTAFYLCASKMWEGPGAREQFFGPGTRLTVL.